Here is one TCR beta chain with its context. The antigen is unknown. The sample is drawn from a study of shared clonotypes between healthy human individuals. For the study at large: CD4 naive cells filled three plates per donor, CD4 memory three, CD8 naive two and CD8 memory one. General observations from the study: Enrolling few donors narrowed the genetic and exposure-history diversity that was represented. When naive CD4 clonotypes were compared across a few donors, approximately 5% were shared. Memory subsets had estimated richness that was generally smaller than that of naive subsets.

Positive CCR7 selection of CD45RO-negative cells yielded the naive CD8 cells, and terminally differentiated effector memory CD45RA+ cells were excluded. Assay: immunoSEQ multiplex PCR; the TCRdb copy retains only in-frame clones and omits some. Of millions of clones in the sample, about 93% were seen once. The germline gives CDR1 MNHEY, CDR2 SMNVEV (reference sequence). The CDR3 totals 15 residues. After removal of 4 bases from V and 2 bases from J, the junction contained 6 bases not matched to a gene. This chain links TRBV27 with TRBJ1-2; 8 bases map to TRBD1. Sequenced material: naive CD8+ T cells from PBMCs. This clonotype was sampled from a man aged 18 to 29 in good health. Some clones in this sample may be carry-over from other donors' samples. CDR3 in amino acids: CASSSRTGQNYGYTF. CDR3 nucleotides: TGTGCCAGCAGTTCCCGGACAGGGCAAAACTATGGCTACACCTTC.